This T cell receptor beta chain was sequenced in a study of regulatory T cells in long-lasting Graves disease. Only a few counts were recorded for this clonotype. Its antigen is currently unknown. The TCR beta library used iRepertoire HTBI primers with Arm-PCR amplification of CDR3. TCRdb reprocessed the multiplex PCR reads via MiXCR and lists one record per CDR3 protein. The sample carries a few hundred thousand distinct CDR3 sequences, 21% recorded once. Trimming removed 5 bases at V and 5 bases at J, with 14 bases between. The CDR3 is 14 amino acids. Germline CDR1 reads SGHTA; CDR2 reads FQGNSA. Overall study results and limits: Whereas about a thousand public clonotypes were shared by new patients, persistent patients shared more, at roughly 2,500.

Time point in this sample: persistent/refractory GD, antithyroid drugs over 5 years with positive TRAb. Extracted PBMC RNA gave rise to the TCR library. The chain carries TRBV7-2 and TRBJ2-3; the D is unclear. Specimen: peripheral blood mononuclear cells (PBMCs), collected when the disease was refractory, from a patient treated with antithyroid drugs. The source of this sequence is a female donor with Graves disease. In DNA form, the CDR3 reads TGTGCCAGCAGCCCATTTCCCCGTGGAGATACGCAGTATTTT. Its translation is CASSPFPRGDTQYF.